Listed below are T cell receptor beta chains from one sample, sequenced in a study of regulatory T cells in long-lasting Graves disease. TCRdb called the multiplex PCR reads again in MiXCR, with one record for every CDR3 protein. In the table there are hundreds of thousands of distinct CDR3 sequences, 15% to 20% of which are singletons. These same data were also listed under a study on T cells in Graves' hyperthyroidism and ophthalmopathy.

The material sequenced was peripheral blood mononuclear cells (PBMCs), taken at new diagnosis, from a patient treated with antithyroid drugs. These receptors all come from a man aged 35-49 years with Graves disease. The CDR3 runs from the conserved cysteine through the conserved F or W. The D gene is left open where the match is weak. Clone size is shown for a subset of rows, as once, few, many or a class of expanded clone.

DNA | CDR3 | V | size | J | D
TGTGCCAGCAGCACTTGGGCAGAGAACACCGGGGAGCTGTTTTTT | CASSTWAENTGELFF | TRBV12-3/TRBV12-4 | NA | TRBJ2-2 | NA
TGCAGTGCCCAAATCGGGACTAGCGACTACAATGAGCAGTTCTTC | CSAQIGTSDYNEQFF | TRBV20-1 | many | TRBJ2-1 | TRBD2
TGTGCCAGCAGCCTCAAGAGGGGGGGACGAGACGAGCAGTACTTC | CASSLKRGGRDEQYF | TRBV3-1 | many | TRBJ2-7 | NA
TGCAGTGCTAGAGTGAACAGTAACCAGCCCCAGCATTTT | CSARVNSNQPQHF | TRBV20-1 | few | TRBJ1-5 | NA
TGTGCCAGCAGGCGTGCAGGGGAAAAGGGGAATACGCAGTATTTT | CASRRAGEKGNTQYF | TRBV12-3/TRBV12-4 | NA | TRBJ2-3 | NA
TGTGCCAGCAGTGCACCTGAGGGAACAAAGTACTTC | CASSAPEGTKYF | TRBV6-1 | many | TRBJ2-7 | NA
TGCAGTGCGTCCCGTGACAGGGGTGTGGGGGAGCAGTACTTC | CSASRDRGVGEQYF | TRBV20-1 | NA | TRBJ2-7 | TRBD1
TGTGCCAGCAGCTTCCAGGGCGAAGTCGGGGAGCTGTTTTTT | CASSFQGEVGELFF | TRBV7-2 | many | TRBJ2-2 | NA
TGTGCCAGCAGCCTCGGGGGGGCAGGGAGCGTCACAGATACGCAGTATTTT | CASSLGGAGSVTDTQYF | TRBV4-2 | many | TRBJ2-3 | TRBD2
TGCAGTCCCCGCCCATGGACGGGAGGGGCCAACGTCCTGACTTTC | CSPRPWTGGANVLTF | TRBV20-1 | NA | TRBJ2-6 | NA
TGTGCCAGCAGCTTGAGGCCTAGCGGGGGTCCCATCCAAGAGACCCAGTACTTC | CASSLRPSGGPIQETQYF | TRBV5-5 | few | TRBJ2-5 | TRBD2
TGTGCCAGTAGTATAGGGGGGGGCAGTCAAGAGACCCAGTACTTC | CASSIGGGSQETQYF | TRBV19 | few | TRBJ2-5 | NA
TGTGCCAGCAGCCCGTCAGACAGGGGAGGGCGCGAGCAGTACTTC | CASSPSDRGGREQYF | TRBV3-1 | many | TRBJ2-7 | NA
TGCAGCGTTCGAAAGCGGCAGGCGGACTCTGGAAACACCATATATTTT | CSVRKRQADSGNTIYF | TRBV29-1 | many | TRBJ1-3 | NA
TGTGCCAGCGCCGCAGAATACGAGCAGTACTTC | CASAAEYEQYF | TRBV2 | NA | TRBJ2-7 | NA
TGTGCCAGTTACGCCGGGAAGGCTGGAAACACCATATATTTT | CASYAGKAGNTIYF | TRBV19 | few | TRBJ1-3 | NA
TGTGCCAGCAGTACCCTGGACAGGGGGTTTGGCTACACCTTC | CASSTLDRGFGYTF | TRBV28 | NA | TRBJ1-2 | TRBD1
TGTGCCAGCAGCCAATTGGCTAGCGGGGGGGGACGGGAAGAGACCCAGTACTTC | CASSQLASGGGREETQYF | TRBV4-2 | NA | TRBJ2-5 | TRBD2
TGTGCCAGCAGTGACACAGCCTTAAATCAGCCCCAGCATTTT | CASSDTALNQPQHF | TRBV2 | many | TRBJ1-5 | NA
TGTGCCAGCATCCTAAACGAACTAGCGCTGGGGGAGACCCAGTACTTC | CASILNELALGETQYF | TRBV2 | many | TRBJ2-5 | TRBD2
TGCGCCAGCAGACCACGACAGGGCTATGGCTACACCTTC | CASRPRQGYGYTF | TRBV5-1 | NA | TRBJ1-2 | TRBD1
TGTGCCAGCAGACAGACCTACAGGGGGCGAGAGACCCAGTACTTC | CASRQTYRGRETQYF | TRBV27 | NA | TRBJ2-5 | TRBD1
TGCAGTGCTAGAGACCGGAAGAACACTGAAGCTTTCTTT | CSARDRKNTEAFF | TRBV20-1 | NA | TRBJ1-1 | NA
TGTGCCAGCTCACCCCTCGCGGTAGTCATGAACACTGAAGCTTTCTTT | CASSPLAVVMNTEAFF | TRBV18 | many | TRBJ1-1 | NA
TGTGCCAGCACTATCAGACCCGGGACAGTCTTCTCACCCCTCCACTTT | CASTIRPGTVFSPLHF | TRBV6-1 | many | TRBJ1-6 | TRBD1